What follows are 27 T cell receptor beta chains derived from one specimen sequenced in a study of blood T cell repertoires in COVID-19. This table comes from immunoSEQ multiplex PCR, and its TCRdb copy is limited to in-frame clones, with some not included. Seen here are some 200,000 clones, about 88% observed once, and the top ten hold around 6.5%. Sequencing was done on a sample of peripheral blood. The receptors come from an elderly woman in a cohort sampled during active or convalescent COVID-19.

V gene TRBV28 combines with J gene TRBJ2-3; D not resolved. The CDR3 has 13 residues. The V end was cut by 7 bases, the J end by 11 bases, with 19 bases between. The germline CDR1 and CDR2 sequences are MDHEN and SYDVKM. The CDR3 region is CASTIPWAPMQYF. CDR3 DNA: TGTGCCAGCACCATACCGTGGGCCCCAATGCAGTATTTT.

The chain combines TRBV5-1 with TRBJ1-1; 8 bases agree with TRBD1. The CDR3 has 16 amino acids. Looked up from germline, CDR1 is SGHRS and CDR2 is YFSETQ. With V trimmed by 4 bases and J by 5 bases, 13 bases remained unmatched. CDR3 nucleotides: TGCGCCAGCAGCAGCGGACAGGGCGGGTCGGTGACTGAAGCTTTCTTT. Protein sequence: CASSSGQGGSVTEAFF. Full variable domain (remainder filled in from reference TRBV5-1 and TRBJ1-1): KAGVTQTPRYLIKTRGQQVTLSCSPISGHRSVSWYQQTPGQGLQFLFEYFSETQRNKGNFPGRFSGRQFSNSRSEMNVSTLELGDSALYLCASSSGQGGSVTEAFFGQGTRLTVV.

This clone appeared a few times. The rearrangement links TRBV4-3 to TRBJ2-3, with D possibly being TRBD1 (6 bases). Trimming removed 1 base from V and 3 bases from J, with 14 bases in between. The CDR3 contains 16 residues. Germline CDR1 is LGHNA and CDR2 is YSLEER. The CDR3 coding sequence is TGCGCCAGCAGCCAAGTTCTACCCCAGGGGACAGATACGCAGTATTTT. This encodes CASSQVLPQGTDTQYF.

The chain uses TRBV11-2 and TRBJ1-3, with 9 bases identical to TRBD1. Germline CDR1 and CDR2: SGHAT and FQNNGV. The CDR3 is 15 residues long. The trim removed 1 base at V and 6 bases at J, leaving 4 bases unmatched. CDR3 sequence (DNA): TGTGCCAGCAGCTTAGCCGACAGGGGGTCAAACACCATATATTTT. Its translation is CASSLADRGSNTIYF.

This clone was observed a single time. CDR3 amino acids: CASSLGSGGASEQYF. CDR3 nucleotide sequence: TGTGCCAGCAGCTTAGGGAGCGGGGGGGCCTCCGAGCAGTACTTC. The chain carries TRBV7-2 and TRBJ2-7; TRBD2 matches 10 bases. V lost 1 base and J lost 6; bases outside the gene matches: 6. This CDR3 is built from 15 residues. Germline V CDR1 and CDR2: SGHTA, FQGNSA.

The rearrangement links TRBV29-1 to TRBJ2-1, with 7 bases aligning to TRBD2. The CDR3 has 12 amino acids. Losses at the gene ends were 7 bases for V and 10 bases for J; bases not matched to a gene: 10. The germline V gene encodes CDR1 SQVTM and CDR2 ANQGSEA. As DNA, the CDR3 is TGCAGCGGCTCGACTAGCTTCGGAGAGCAGTTCTTC. This sequence encodes CSGSTSFGEQFF.

The chain links TRBV21-1 to TRBJ2-7; no DNA check was done on the table's D call, TRBD1. TRBV21-1 is flagged as a pseudogene. CDR3 size: 15 residues. The CDR3 sequence is CASKTPTGLSYEQYV. CDR3 nucleotide sequence: TGTGCCAGCAAGACCCCGACAGGACTCTCCTACGAGCAGTACGTC.

This rearrangement joins TRBV7-8 to TRBJ2-1, with 12 bases that match TRBD2. The CDR3 covers 18 residues. Germline V gives CDR1 SGHVS, CDR2 FQNEAQ. The trim removed 5 bases at V and 6 bases at J, leaving 14 bases unmatched. The CDR3 DNA reads as TGTGCCAGCAGCCGAGGCGGGCTAGCGGGAGGGCGAGGCAATGAGCAGTTCTTC. This encodes CASSRGGLAGGRGNEQFF.

The chain recombines TRBV19 with TRBJ1-5; 10 bases match TRBD1. Trimming cost V 2 bases and J 0 bases; bases outside gene matches: 4. Germline V gene sequence: CDR1 LNHDA, CDR2 SQIVND (reference sequence). CDR3 length: 17 amino acids. The chain's CDR3 is CASSIRQGAFSNQPQHF. The CDR3 DNA reads TGTGCCAGTAGTATAAGACAGGGGGCATTTAGCAATCAGCCCCAGCATTTT.

The chain has TRBV30 and TRBJ2-2; a weak D match, TRBD1 (5 bases). Germline assignment: CDR1 GTSNPN and CDR2 SVGIG (reference sequence). The germline V and J ends were trimmed by 3 bases and 0 bases, with 5 bases remaining between them. The CDR3 consists of 13 residues. CDR3 nucleotide sequence: TGTGCCTGGAGCAGGGCGAACACCGGGGAGCTGTTTTTT. Residues: CAWSRANTGELFF.

This chain links TRBV6-2 or TRBV6-3 with TRBJ2-3, with a tentative D call TRBD2 (6 bases). The CDR3 is 17 amino acids. The V end lost 5 bases, the J end lost 2 bases, and 20 bases lay between the germline ends. Germline loops: CDR1 MNHEY, CDR2 SVGEGT. The CDR3 coding sequence is TGTGCCAGCAGTAAGGGAACGGGGGTTCCAGTCACAGATACGCAGTATTTT. This encodes CASSKGTGVPVTDTQYF.

This clone turned up a few times. The chain carries TRBV29-1 and TRBJ1-2; 9 nucleotides match TRBD1. Per the germline V gene, CDR1 is SQVTM and CDR2 is ANQGSEA. CDR3 length equals 13 residues. With V trimmed by 7 bases and J by 6 bases, 9 bases remained unmatched. CDR3 protein: CSASGTGINGYTF. In DNA, the CDR3 is TGCAGCGCTTCCGGGACAGGGATAAATGGCTACACCTTC.

V is TRBV7-9 and J is TRBJ2-1, with 11 positions matching TRBD2. The CDR3 sequence is 15 residues long. Germline trimming cut 5 bases from V and 4 bases from J; bases unmatched to any gene: 4. The germline gives CDR1 SEHNR, CDR2 FQNEAQ (reference sequence). CDR3 nucleotides: TGTGCCAGCAGCAGTAGCGGGGGGGCTTACAATGAGCAGTTCTTC. Its protein product is CASSSSGGAYNEQFF. Combining the CDR3 with reference TRBV7-9 and TRBJ2-1 gives the whole variable domain DTGVSQNPRHKITKRGQNVTFRCDPISEHNRLYWYRQTLGQGPEFLTYFQNEAQLEKSRLLSDRFSAERPKGSFSTLEIQRTEQGDSAMYLCASSSSGGAYNEQFFGPGTRLTVL.

The J gene is TRBJ2-7, the V gene TRBV25-1; 7 bases are shared with TRBD2. Germline CDR1 reads MGHDK; CDR2 reads SYGVNS. The length of the CDR3 is 17 residues. V lost 4 bases to trimming and J lost 3 bases; unmatched junction nucleotides: 15. Here the CDR3 reads CASSVDNKRERCYEQYV. For the CDR3, the DNA is TGTGCCAGCAGTGTTGACAACAAGCGGGAAAGGTGCTACGAGCAGTACGTC.

CDR3 DNA sequence: TGTGCCAGCAGTTCGGGACACGCAACTAATGAAAAACTGTTTTTT. It yields the protein CASSSGHATNEKLFF. The chain carries TRBV6-6 and TRBJ1-4; a weak D match, TRBD1 (6 bases). This CDR3 contains 15 residues. The germline V gene encodes CDR1 MNHNY and CDR2 SVGAGI (reference sequence). V was pared by 4 bases and J by 0 bases, with 9 bases between.

The chain uses TRBV6-5 and TRBJ2-7; 8 bases line up with TRBD2. Germline V CDR1 and CDR2: MNHEY, SVGAGI. V shed 4 bases and J 6 bases; nucleotides not matched to a gene: 5. The CDR3 has 13 residues. The CDR3 reads CASSSSGGAEQYV. CDR3 bases: TGTGCCAGCAGTTCCTCCGGGGGGGCCGAGCAGTACGTC.

The V gene is TRBV7-9, the J gene TRBJ1-2; TRBD1 matches 9 bases. With V trimmed by 5 bases and J by 7 bases, 14 bases remained unmatched. This CDR3 spans 16 amino acids. CDR1 SEHNR and CDR2 FQNEAQ come from the germline V gene (reference sequence). Here the CDR3 reads CASSRGTGTRLGGYTF. The CDR3 DNA follows: TGTGCCAGCAGCCGCGGGACAGGGACGAGGTTAGGTGGCTACACCTTC.

The chain links TRBV5-1 to TRBJ2-3; 7 bases match TRBD1. The CDR3 length is 12 residues. J lost 10 bases, V lost 1 base, and 3 bases had no gene match. Germline V gene sequence: CDR1 SGHRS, CDR2 YFSETQ. The CDR3 loop reads CASSLSGQPQYF. Here the CDR3 DNA reads TGCGCCAGCAGCTTGTCGGGACAGCCGCAGTATTTT.

In its sample, this clone was seen once. The chain combines TRBV11-2 with TRBJ2-3; 7 bases are a match to TRBD2. The CDR3 loop spans 16 amino acids. Germline V gene sequence: CDR1 SGHAT, CDR2 FQNNGV. The V gene end was trimmed by 2 bases and the J gene end by 0 bases; junction bases not matched to a gene: 5. CDR3 protein: CASSLRGGPSTDTQYF. CDR3 bases: TGTGCCAGCAGCTTAAGGGGAGGGCCTAGCACAGATACGCAGTATTTT.

The chain carries TRBV7-2 and TRBJ2-3; 10 nucleotides agree with TRBD2. The CDR3 loop spans 17 amino acids. Germline V CDR1 and CDR2: SGHTA, FQGNSA. Trimming removed 3 bases from V and 2 bases from J; junction bases left unmatched: 8. The CDR3 nucleotides are TGTGCCAGCAGCTTTAGCGGGGGGAGCCGATACACAGATACGCAGTATTTT. Its protein is CASSFSGGSRYTDTQYF.

The rearrangement uses TRBV18 and TRBJ1-1; 8 positions agree with TRBD1. The CDR3 sequence is 15 residues long. With V trimmed by 4 bases and J by 4 bases, 8 bases remained unmatched. The V gene's germline CDR1 is KGHSH and CDR2 LQKENI. CDR3 coding DNA: TGTGCCAGCTCACGGGAACAGGGGACAGGCACTGAAGCTTTCTTT. It codes for CASSREQGTGTEAFF.

The chain is built from TRBV19 and TRBJ2-1, with a possible D match to TRBD2 (5 bases). Germline V gives CDR1 LNHDA, CDR2 SQIVND (reference sequence). Trimming stripped 7 bases from V and 5 bases from J, with 18 bases between. The CDR3 runs 15 residues. This chain's CDR3 is CASTSSSLSHNEQFF. In DNA form, the CDR3 reads TGTGCCAGTACCTCTAGCTCCCTCTCTCACAATGAGCAGTTCTTC.

The V call is TRBV23-1, the J call TRBJ2-1; D call uncertain. TRBV23-1 is recorded as an ORF, its role being uncertain. The CDR3 totals 14 residues. Between the trimmed V and J ends, which lost 5 bases and 0 bases, there was a span of 8 bases. CDR3 amino acids: CASSYSNSYNEQFF. CDR3 DNA sequence: TGCGCCAGCAGTTACAGCAACTCCTACAATGAGCAGTTCTTC.

The chain has TRBV5-1 and TRBJ2-7; TRBD1 matches at 7 bases. The CDR3 has 15 residues. Germline V gene sequence: CDR1 SGHRS, CDR2 YFSETQ. J was trimmed by 0 bases and V by 5 bases; bases with no gene match: 8. The CDR3 loop is CASSTTGQGSYEQYF. CDR3 bases: TGCGCCAGCAGTACGACAGGGCAAGGCTCCTACGAGCAGTACTTC.

The CDR3 bases are TGTGCCAGCAGTTTTGGGACTAGGGTTCATGAGCAGTTCTTC. It encodes CASSFGTRVHEQFF. The chain has TRBV27 and TRBJ2-1; 8 positions match TRBD2. This CDR3 contains 14 residues. Trimming at V came to 3 bases and at J to 8 bases, leaving 6 bases not matched to a gene. Germline assignment: CDR1 MNHEY and CDR2 SMNVEV (reference sequence).

This clone was picked up many times. The chain employs TRBV2 and TRBJ2-1, with a tentative D call TRBD1 (6 bases). Germline CDR1 reads SNHLY; CDR2 reads FYNNEI. The CDR3 contains 13 residues. V lost 6 bases and J 3 bases, leaving 9 bases between the germline ends. This chain's CDR3 is CASSGTLYNEQFF. CDR3 coding DNA: TGTGCCAGCAGCGGGACACTCTACAATGAGCAGTTCTTC.

This clone has just one count. The rearrangement uses TRBV10-3 and TRBJ1-6; no clear D. This CDR3 is 16 amino acids long. Deletions cut 4 bases from V and 7 bases from J, with 17 bases between. CDR1 ENHRY and CDR2 SYGVKD come from the germline V gene. CDR3 sequence reads: CAISASGSIENSPLHF. The CDR3 DNA reads TGTGCCATCAGTGCCTCCGGGTCAATAGAAAATTCACCCCTCCACTTT.